A single sample is the source of the 13 T cell receptor beta chains below, sequenced in a study of blood T cell repertoires in COVID-19. Sequenced by immunoSEQ multiplex PCR; TCRdb stores in-frame clones only, minus some. The repertoire has some 230,000 clones, around 82% of them found once; the top ten carry roughly 2.4%. The sample consisted of peripheral blood. All receptors derive from a woman aged 55 to 70 with acute or convalescent COVID-19.

The J gene is TRBJ2-1, the V gene TRBV11-2; a possible D gene is TRBD2 (7 bases). The CDR3 runs 13 residues. The germline CDR1 and CDR2 sequences are SGHAT and FQNNGV. Deletions cut 10 bases from V and 4 bases from J, with 14 bases between. In nucleotides, the CDR3 is TGTGCCACAAGGGGGGGGGTATACAATGAGCAGTTCTTC. Protein product: CATRGGVYNEQFF. The variable domain in full, completed from reference TRBV11-2 and TRBJ2-1, reads EAGVAQSPRYKIIEKRQSVAFWCNPISGHATLYWYQQILGQGPKLLIQFQNNGVVDDSQLPKDRFSAERLKGVDSTLKIQPAKLEDSAVYLCATRGGVYNEQFFGPGTRLTVL.

This chain connects TRBV28 to TRBJ2-7; 10 bases match TRBD1. After removal of 8 bases from V and 0 bases from J, the junction contained 13 bases not matched to a gene. The germline CDR1 and CDR2 sequences are MDHEN and SYDVKM. This CDR3 is built from 17 residues. The CDR3 nucleotides read TGTGCCAGCTCCCCGGGACAGGGGATCGTAAGCTCCTACGAGCAGTACTTC. As protein: CASSPGQGIVSSYEQYF.

The chain couples TRBV27 to TRBJ1-1; D remains unclear. Per the germline V gene, CDR1 is MNHEY and CDR2 is SMNVEV (reference sequence). This CDR3 region has 15 residues. The germline V and J ends were trimmed by 7 bases and 9 bases, with 24 bases remaining between them. The CDR3: CASIGMRVKMRQAFF. The DNA of the CDR3 is TGTGCCAGCATTGGCATGAGGGTGAAAATGCGCCAAGCTTTCTTT.

V and J are TRBV14 and TRBJ2-1, with 9 nucleotides matching TRBD2. The germline gives CDR1 SGHDN, CDR2 FVKESK. The CDR3 is made up of 15 amino acids. The V and J ends lost 4 bases and 8 bases, in that order; junction bases with no gene match: 9. CDR3 in DNA: TGTGCCAGCAGCCTAAACGCGGGGGGGCGAGATGAGCAGTTCTTC. Its translation: CASSLNAGGRDEQFF. Full variable domain (missing parts from reference TRBV14 and TRBJ2-1): EAGVTQFPSHSVIEKGQTVTLRCDPISGHDNLYWYRRVMGKEIKFLLHFVKESKQDESGMPNNRFLAERTGGTYSTLKVQPAELEDSGVYFCASSLNAGGRDEQFFGPGTRLTVL.

The chain has TRBV4-2 and TRBJ2-7, with D unresolved. The CDR3 is 13 amino acids. Per the germline V gene, CDR1 is LGHNA and CDR2 is YNFKEQ. Trimming took 1 base from V and 4 from J, leaving 8 bases between them. Written as DNA, the CDR3 is TGTGCCAGCAGCCAAGCTAGTGCGTACGAGCAGTACTTC. Protein sequence: CASSQASAYEQYF.

This chain uses TRBV7-2 with TRBJ1-2; TRBD1 matches at 8 bases. Germline V lookup: CDR1 SGHTA, CDR2 FQGNSA. The CDR3 covers 13 residues. The V and J ends lost 4 bases and 4 bases, in that order; junction bases with no gene match: 2. CDR3 sequence (DNA): TGTGCCAGCAGCTCAGGACAGGGCTATGGCTACACCTTC. Translating gives CASSSGQGYGYTF.

The chain links TRBV6-2 or TRBV6-3 to TRBJ1-2; 7 nucleotides line up with TRBD1. Germline CDR1 reads MNHEY; CDR2 reads SVGEGT. The J segment lost 7 bases and the V segment lost 6 bases, leaving 14 bases of the junction unmatched. The CDR3 loop spans 15 amino acids. Here the CDR3 DNA reads TGTGCCAGCAGCCCGGGACAGCAAGGACCCTTTGGCTACACCTTC. Protein product: CASSPGQQGPFGYTF.

This chain joins TRBV3-1 (or the pseudogene TRBV3-2) and TRBJ1-4; 11 nucleotides align to TRBD1. Unmatched junction bases numbered 13, after V lost 5 bases and J lost 8 bases. Germline values: CDR1 LGHDT, CDR2 YNNKEL (reference sequence). The CDR3 has 17 amino acids. CDR3 region: CASSRIGQGARIEKLFF. CDR3 DNA sequence: TGTGCCAGCAGCAGAATTGGACAGGGGGCGCGTATAGAAAAACTGTTTTTT.

This clone was seen more than once but under ten times. The V call is TRBV28, the J call TRBJ1-6, with TRBD1 matching over 8 bases. The J segment lost 6 bases and the V segment lost 6 bases, leaving 16 bases of the junction unmatched. Germline loops: CDR1 MDHEN, CDR2 SYDVKM. The CDR3 totals 18 residues. As DNA, the CDR3 is TGTGCCAGCAGCCTCTCCGGACAGGGAATGATGAGTAATTCACCCCTCCACTTT. Translation gives CASSLSGQGMMSNSPLHF. Using reference TRBV28 and TRBJ1-6 for the parts outside the CDR3, the full variable domain is DVKVTQSSRYLVKRTGEKVFLECVQDMDHENMFWYRQDPGLGLRLIYFSYDVKMKEKGDIPEGYSVSREKKERFSLILESASTNQTSMYLCASSLSGQGMMSNSPLHFGNGTRLTVT.

V gene TRBV7-2 combines with J gene TRBJ2-7, with 9 positions matching TRBD1. Unmatched junction bases numbered 7, after V lost 1 base and J lost 3 bases. Germline V gene lookup returns CDR1 SGHTA and CDR2 FQGNSA. The CDR3 runs 16 residues. CDR3 amino acids: CASSLEAGTGIYEQYF. CDR3 DNA: TGTGCCAGCAGCTTAGAAGCCGGGACAGGGATCTACGAGCAGTACTTC.

The V gene is TRBV3-1 (or the pseudogene TRBV3-2), the J gene TRBJ2-5, with 10 bases identical to TRBD2. The CDR3 is 16 residues long. Germline values: CDR1 LGHDT, CDR2 YNNKEL (reference sequence). V trimming: 0 bases; J trimming: 2 bases; junction bases outside the gene matches: 3. The CDR3 sequence: CASSQDGTSAQETQYF. For the CDR3, the DNA is TGTGCCAGCAGCCAAGATGGGACTAGCGCTCAAGAGACCCAGTACTTC.

The V gene is TRBV3-1 (or the pseudogene TRBV3-2), the J gene TRBJ1-2, with 12 bases that match TRBD1. Germline lookup yields CDR1 LGHDT and CDR2 YNNKEL (reference sequence). The CDR3 spans 17 residues. The V gene end was trimmed by 4 bases and the J gene end by 8 bases; junction bases not matched to a gene: 14. Here the CDR3 DNA reads TGTGCCAGCAGCCCACATGGGAACCGGGACAGGGGGCTGGGCTACACCTTC. Translated, it gives CASSPHGNRDRGLGYTF.

The V gene is TRBV28, the J gene TRBJ1-1, with a weak D call TRBD1 (5 bases). CDR1 is MDHEN, CDR2 SYDVKM, per germline. This CDR3 comprises 13 residues. Trimming shortened V by 2 bases and J by 4 bases, and 8 bases separated the two germline ends. CDR3: CASSLPGFTEAFF. In DNA form, the CDR3 reads TGTGCCAGCAGTTTACCAGGGTTCACTGAAGCTTTCTTT.